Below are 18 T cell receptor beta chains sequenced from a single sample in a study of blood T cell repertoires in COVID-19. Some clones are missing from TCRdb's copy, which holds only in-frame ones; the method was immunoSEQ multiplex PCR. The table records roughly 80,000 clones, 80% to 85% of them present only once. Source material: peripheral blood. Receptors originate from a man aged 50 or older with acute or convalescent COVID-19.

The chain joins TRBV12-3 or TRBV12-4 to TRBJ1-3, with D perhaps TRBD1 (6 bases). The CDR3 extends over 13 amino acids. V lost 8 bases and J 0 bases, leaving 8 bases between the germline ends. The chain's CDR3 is CASLQGSGNTIYF. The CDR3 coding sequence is TGTGCCAGCTTACAGGGCTCTGGAAACACCATATATTTT.

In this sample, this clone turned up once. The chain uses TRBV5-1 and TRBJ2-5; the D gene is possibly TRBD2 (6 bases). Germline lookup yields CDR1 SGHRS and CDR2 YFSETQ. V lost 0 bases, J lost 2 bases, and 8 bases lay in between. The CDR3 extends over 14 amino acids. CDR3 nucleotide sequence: TGCGCCAGCAGCTTGGTTGGGGGGCAAGAGACCCAGTACTTC. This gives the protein CASSLVGGQETQYF.

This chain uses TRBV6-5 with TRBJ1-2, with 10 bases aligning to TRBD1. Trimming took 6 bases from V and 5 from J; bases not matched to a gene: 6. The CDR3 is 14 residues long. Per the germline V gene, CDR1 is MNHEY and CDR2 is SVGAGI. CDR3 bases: TGTGCCAGCAGGCGGGACAGGGGAGAATATGGCTACACCTTC. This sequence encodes CASRRDRGEYGYTF.

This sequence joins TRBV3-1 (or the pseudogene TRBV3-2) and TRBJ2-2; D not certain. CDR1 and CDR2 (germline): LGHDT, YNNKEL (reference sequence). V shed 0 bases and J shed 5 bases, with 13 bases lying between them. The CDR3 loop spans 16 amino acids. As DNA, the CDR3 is TGTGCCAGCAGCCAAGATGGTACGTTCAGGACCGGGGAGCTGTTTTTT. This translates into CASSQDGTFRTGELFF.

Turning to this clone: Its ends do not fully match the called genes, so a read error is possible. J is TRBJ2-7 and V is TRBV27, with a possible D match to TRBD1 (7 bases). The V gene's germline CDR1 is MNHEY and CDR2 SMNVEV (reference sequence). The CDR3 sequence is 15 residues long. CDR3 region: CASRRGQEHPYEQYF. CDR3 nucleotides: TGTGCGAGCAGGAGGGGGCAGGAGCATCCCTACGAGCAGTACTTC.

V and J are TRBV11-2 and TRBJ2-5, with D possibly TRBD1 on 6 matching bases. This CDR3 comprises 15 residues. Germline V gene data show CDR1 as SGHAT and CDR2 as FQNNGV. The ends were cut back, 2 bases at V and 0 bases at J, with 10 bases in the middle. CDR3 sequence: CASSLYWTDQETQYF. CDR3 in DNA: TGTGCCAGCAGCTTATATTGGACAGACCAAGAGACCCAGTACTTC.

CDR3 loop: CASSYPPSVSYNEQFF. CDR3 sequence (DNA): TGTGCCAGCAGTTACCCCCCAAGCGTGTCCTACAATGAGCAGTTCTTC. The V gene is TRBV6-2 or TRBV6-3, the J gene TRBJ2-1, with D unclear. Germline assignment: CDR1 MNHEY and CDR2 SVGEGT. Deletions cut 2 bases from V and 1 base from J, with 12 bases between. The CDR3 contains 16 residues.

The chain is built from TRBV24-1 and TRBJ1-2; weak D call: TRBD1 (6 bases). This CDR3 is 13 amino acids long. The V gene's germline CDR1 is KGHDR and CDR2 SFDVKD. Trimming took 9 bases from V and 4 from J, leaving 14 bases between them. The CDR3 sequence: CATGGRGGYGYTF. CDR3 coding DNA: TGTGCCACCGGAGGCAGGGGCGGCTATGGCTACACCTTC.

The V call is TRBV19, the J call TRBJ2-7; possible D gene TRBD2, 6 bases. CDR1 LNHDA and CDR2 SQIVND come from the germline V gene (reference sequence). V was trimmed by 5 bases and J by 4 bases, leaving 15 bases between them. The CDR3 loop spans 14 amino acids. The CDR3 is CASSFGGEGYEQYF. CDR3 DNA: TGTGCCAGTAGTTTCGGGGGTGAGGGGTACGAGCAGTACTTC.

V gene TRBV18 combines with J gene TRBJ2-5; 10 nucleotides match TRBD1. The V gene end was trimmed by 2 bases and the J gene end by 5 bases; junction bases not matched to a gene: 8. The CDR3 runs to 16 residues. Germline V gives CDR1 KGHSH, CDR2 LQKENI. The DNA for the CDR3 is TGTGCCAGCTCACCAGTTCGACAGGGGGCTCAGGAGACCCAGTACTTC. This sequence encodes CASSPVRQGAQETQYF.

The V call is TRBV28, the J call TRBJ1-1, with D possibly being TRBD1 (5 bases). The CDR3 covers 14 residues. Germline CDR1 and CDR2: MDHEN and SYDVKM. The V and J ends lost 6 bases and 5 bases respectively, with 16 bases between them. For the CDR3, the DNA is TGTGCCAGCAGATGGGGGGTGAGGGAGACTGAAGCTTTCTTT. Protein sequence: CASRWGVRETEAFF.

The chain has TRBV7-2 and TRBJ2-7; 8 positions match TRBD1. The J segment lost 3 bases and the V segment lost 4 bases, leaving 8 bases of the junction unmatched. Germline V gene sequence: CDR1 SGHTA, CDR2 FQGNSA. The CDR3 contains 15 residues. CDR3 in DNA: TGTGCCAGCAGCTCCGGACAGGGAAGGGTCTACGAGCAGTACTTC. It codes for CASSSGQGRVYEQYF.

The chain's CDR3 is CASSHRSTYEQYF. In DNA, the CDR3 is TGTGCCAGCAGCCACAGGAGTACCTACGAGCAGTACTTC. This sequence joins TRBV7-2 and TRBJ2-7; perhaps TRBD1 as D (5 bases). Germline assignment: CDR1 SGHTA and CDR2 FQGNSA. The CDR3 totals 13 residues. Deletions cut 5 bases from V and 2 bases from J, with 10 bases between. The full variable domain, completed using reference TRBV7-2 and TRBJ2-7, is GAGVSQSPSNKVTEKGKDVELRCDPISGHTALYWYRQSLGQGLEFLIYFQGNSAPDKSGLPSDRFSAERTGGSVSTLTIQRTQQEDSAVYLCASSHRSTYEQYFGPGTRLTVT.

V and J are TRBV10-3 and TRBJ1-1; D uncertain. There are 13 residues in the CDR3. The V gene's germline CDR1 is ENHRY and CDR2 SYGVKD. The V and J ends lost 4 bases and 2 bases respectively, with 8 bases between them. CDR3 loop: CAISADFNTEAFF. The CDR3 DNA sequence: TGTGCCATCAGTGCAGATTTTAACACTGAAGCTTTCTTT.

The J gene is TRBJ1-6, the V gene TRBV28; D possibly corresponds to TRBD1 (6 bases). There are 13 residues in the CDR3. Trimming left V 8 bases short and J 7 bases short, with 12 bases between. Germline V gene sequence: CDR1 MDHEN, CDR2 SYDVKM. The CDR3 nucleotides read TGTGCCAGCCTACAGGGTTGGAATTCACCCCTCCACTTT. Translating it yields CASLQGWNSPLHF.

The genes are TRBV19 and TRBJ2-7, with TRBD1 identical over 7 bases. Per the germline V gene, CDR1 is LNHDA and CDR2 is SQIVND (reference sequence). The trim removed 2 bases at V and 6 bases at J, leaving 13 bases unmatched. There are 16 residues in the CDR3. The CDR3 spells CASSIFSGQPSGEQYF. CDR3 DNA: TGTGCCAGTAGTATATTTTCGGGACAGCCGTCGGGCGAGCAGTACTTC.

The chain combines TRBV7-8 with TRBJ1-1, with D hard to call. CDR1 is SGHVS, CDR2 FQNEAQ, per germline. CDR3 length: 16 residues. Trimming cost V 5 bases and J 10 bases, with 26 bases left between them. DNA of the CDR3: TGTGCCAGCAGCGCGACTCGGACGGCACTAGATAGTGGAGCTTTCTTT. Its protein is CASSATRTALDSGAFF. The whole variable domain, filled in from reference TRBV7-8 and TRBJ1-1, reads GAGVSQSPRYKVAKRGQDVALRCDPISGHVSLFWYQQALGQGPEFLTYFQNEAQLDKSGLPSDRFFAERPEGSVSTLKIQRTQQEDSAVYLCASSATRTALDSGAFFGQGTRLTVV.

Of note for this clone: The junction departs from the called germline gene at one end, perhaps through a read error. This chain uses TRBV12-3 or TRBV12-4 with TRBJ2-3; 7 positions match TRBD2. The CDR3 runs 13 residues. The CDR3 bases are TGTGCCAGCCGACGGGACTACACAAATACGCAGTATTTT. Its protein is CASRRDYTNTQYF.